Each of the 5 T cell receptor beta chains below was sequenced from the same sample in a study of OX40 agonist ivuxolimab in advanced cancers. Sequencing used immunoSEQ multiplex PCR; TCRdb keeps in-frame clones, though not all of them. The data contain 85,000 to 95,000 clones, 75% to 95% of them singletons. Sequenced material: CD4+ or CD8+ T cells sorted from blood, taken in a trial of the OX40 agonist ivuxolimab. The receptors were gathered from an adult with an advanced solid tumor such as melanoma, head and neck, liver or kidney cancer.

This sequence joins TRBV28 and TRBJ2-5; D is possibly TRBD1 (6 bases). CDR3 length: 14 amino acids. Germline CDR1 reads MDHEN; CDR2 reads SYDVKM. Trimming pared 5 bases from V and 4 bases from J, leaving 14 bases between. CDR3 sequence (DNA): TGTGCCAGCAGTAGATCACAGGGACGAGAGACCCAGTACTTC. Translation: CASSRSQGRETQYF.

J is TRBJ2-1 and V is TRBV7-3; a possible D gene is TRBD2 (6 bases). The germline CDR1 and CDR2 sequences are SGHTA and FQGTGA. This CDR3 has 15 amino acids. V gave up 1 base and J gave up 3 bases, with 10 bases separating them. The CDR3 region is CASSLSGTDYNEQFF. The CDR3 DNA reads as TGTGCCAGCAGCTTAAGCGGGACTGACTACAATGAGCAGTTCTTC.

J is TRBJ2-2 and V is TRBV28; 11 bases are shared with TRBD2. Germline V lookup: CDR1 MDHEN, CDR2 SYDVKM. This CDR3 is 16 amino acids long. Germline trimming cut 6 bases from V and 3 bases from J; bases unmatched to any gene: 6. CDR3 protein: CASSLAGGPYTGELFF. CDR3 sequence (DNA): TGTGCCAGCAGCTTAGCGGGAGGGCCGTACACCGGGGAGCTGTTTTTT.

Notes on this clone: The sample carries other DNA sequences with the same CDR3. The genes are TRBV19 and TRBJ2-7; no definite D call. Germline V lookup: CDR1 LNHDA, CDR2 SQIVND (reference sequence). The CDR3 has 13 residues. V gave up 1 base and J gave up 0 bases, with 4 bases separating them. Written as DNA, the CDR3 is TGTGCCAGTAGTATAGGACCCTCCTACGAGCAGTACTTC. Translation gives CASSIGPSYEQYF.

The chain has TRBV5-1 and TRBJ2-6; no clear D gene. Germline V gene sequence: CDR1 SGHRS, CDR2 YFSETQ. The CDR3 totals 15 residues. Between the trimmed V and J ends, which lost 0 bases and 0 bases, there was a span of 4 bases. The CDR3 loop reads CASSLGNSGANVLTF. As DNA, the CDR3 is TGCGCCAGCAGCTTGGGGAACTCTGGGGCCAACGTCCTGACTTTC.